This T cell receptor beta chain was identified in a study of beta chain features in type 1 diabetes (dated by TCRdb to the late 2010s). Background for the entire study: Mean age, gender distribution, total cell number and subset yield were not different between patients and healthy donors. A total of around 110,000,000 sorted cells were examined across all samples, and RNA yield correlated strongly with the number of cells per subset. The study compared the TCRB repertoires of sorted circulating CD4+ T cell subsets in recently diagnosed type 1 diabetes patients with those in matched healthy donors. Regulatory and stem cell-like memory subsets were obtained from only 8 patients and roughly 8 healthy donors, while naive and central memory subsets were obtained from all 30 or so donors.

Results the study describes overall, beyond this receptor: Fewer insertions and more nucleotide deletions at VDJ recombination sites were observed in patients with type 1 diabetes, implying thymic rearrangement abnormalities. In all four CD4+ subsets, TCRB CDR3 length was moderately but significantly shorter in type 1 diabetes patients. Sequencing cDNA rather than genomic DNA could over-represent highly expressing activated cells, although activation and CD3 levels did not differ between groups. Shorter templates might be favored by PCR, yet because patient and control samples were amplified and corrected together, any such skew would affect both groups equally. Naive, central memory and regulatory TCRB repertoires appeared more similar among patients than among healthy donors. Only small numbers of individuals were included in the HLA sub-analyses, which left unresolved whether HLA type had any influence on TCRB rearrangement.

The High Capacity cDNA Reverse Transcription Kit was used to reverse transcribe all of the isolated RNA, meaning that expressed TCRB transcripts were what got sequenced. Deep immunoSEQ sequencing was applied to naive, central memory and regulatory T cell samples, giving an average of about 3.7 million total reads per sample. Sorted cells were lysed in RLT buffer and RNA was extracted with DNase-treated RNeasy Micro or Mini kits, depending on cell number. Each cell subset was processed separately to prevent cross-contamination, with patient and healthy donor samples processed together. The immunoSEQ multiplex PCR was used to amplify TCRB sequences from cDNA, yielding 87-bp fragments that span the CDR3 region. The amplicons were sequenced using the Illumina HiSeq platform. The paper's processing steps were these. Synthetic template baselines were used to correct PCR bias computationally, reads within Hamming distance 2 were collapsed, and singletons that could not be merged were discarded. By aligning reads against IMGT, V, D and J genes, CDR3 length, and insertions or deletions at six rearrangement sites were assigned. Clonotype counts were normalized to sorted cell number within each subset before computing true diversity and Gini coefficients with the tcR R package. Repertoire sharing was quantified using the overlap coefficient calculated on TCRB nucleotide sequences. This is the immuneACCESS table as TCRdb keeps it, with only in-frame sequences that have V and J called. A part of the clones is gone; compared with another copy, unresolved V genes explain less than half, and the rest is unexplained. V and J calls plus clone size are reproduced from that table; the DNA served to infer D and trimming. The sample records tens of thousands of clones, about 69% of which are singletons. In total, the top ten clones hold around 4% of the sample.

Each donor gave one peripheral blood draw, averaging approximately 0.12 L, which was collected into heparinised tubes. Using a panel that included CD45RO, CCR7, CD25, CD127, CD95 and CD27, naive, central memory, regulatory and stem cell-like memory CD4+ T cells were sorted on a BD FACSAria II. A purity above 95% was achieved for all sorted populations. PBMCs were separated immediately by Lymphoprep density gradient centrifugation and were stained directly, without being cultured. So that batch effects would be minimized, each experiment stained and sorted samples in pairs, pairing one healthy donor with one patient. A note on this clone: Its specific antigen is unknown. Base qualities are not at hand, and no much larger clone is one base apart.

The V and J ends are trimmed by 1 base and 2 bases, leaving 18 bases between them. Looking up the germline V gene yields CDR1 SQVTM and CDR2 ANQGSEA. The CDR3 contains 16 residues, cysteine and phenylalanine counted. Only the CDR3 part of the read is kept: 48 bases, read in frame from the first base. The V and J genes are TRBV29-1 and TRBJ2-7; a tentative D match to TRBD2 spans 6 bases. This TCR derives from a man aged 18 to 29 with type 1 diabetes. What was sequenced was Tregs from blood. This specimen's cell subset or site label, interpreted: regulatory CD4+ T cells. The DNA sequence is as follows: TGCAGCGTTGAAGGAGGGACCGGCCGGGGGACCTACGAGCAGTACTTC. Its coded protein is CSVEGGTGRGTYEQYF.